These 14 T cell receptor beta chains share one sample of origin, sequenced in a study of shared clonotypes between healthy human individuals. The data were produced by immunoSEQ multiplex PCR, yet TCRdb's version contains in-frame clones alone and is incomplete. Among approximately 2.4 million clones listed, 90% to 97% were seen once. Material: naive CD4+ T cells sorted from blood. Specified subset: CD45RA+ positively selected. The receptors come from a man aged 18 to 35 in good health.

The chain recombines TRBV7-8 with TRBJ2-1; TRBD2 matches 11 bases. V shed 5 bases, J shed 4 bases, and the junction held 13 bases outside the gene matches. Germline lookup yields CDR1 SGHVS and CDR2 FQNEAQ. The CDR3 consists of 18 residues. CDR3 protein: CASSPGQFIAGGYNEQFF. CDR3 nucleotide sequence: TGTGCCAGCAGCCCAGGACAGTTTATAGCGGGAGGGTACAATGAGCAGTTCTTC.

As for this clone: The junction departs from the called germline gene at one end, perhaps through a read error. V and J are TRBV4-1 and TRBJ1-2; no reliable D call. From germline, CDR1 is MGHRA and CDR2 YSYEKL. The CDR3 extends over 14 amino acids. The CDR3 DNA follows: TGCGCCAGCAGCCAAGTCGGACCAAGCACTGGCTGCACCTTC. It specifies CASSQVGPSTGCTF.

V usage is TRBV11-2 and J usage is TRBJ2-7, with D perhaps being TRBD1 or TRBD2 (5 bases each). V lost 4 bases and J lost 5, with 9 bases in between. The CDR3 has 12 amino acids. Germline CDR1 reads SGHAT; CDR2 reads FQNNGV. The chain's CDR3 is CASSSQGHEQYF. The CDR3 DNA is TGTGCCAGCAGCTCTCAGGGACACGAGCAGTACTTC.

The chain employs TRBV7-2 and TRBJ2-3, with TRBD1 matching 7 bases. The V segment lost 5 bases and the J segment 2 bases; nucleotides outside the gene matches: 10. This CDR3 comprises 16 residues. Germline values: CDR1 SGHTA, CDR2 FQGNSA. CDR3: CASSAPRRGHTDTQYF. In DNA form, the CDR3 reads TGTGCCAGCAGCGCACCTAGAAGGGGGCACACAGATACGCAGTATTTT. Looking up the rest from reference TRBV7-2 and TRBJ2-3 gives the full variable domain: GAGVSQSPSNKVTEKGKDVELRCDPISGHTALYWYRQSLGQGLEFLIYFQGNSAPDKSGLPSDRFSAERTGGSVSTLTIQRTQQEDSAVYLCASSAPRRGHTDTQYFGPGTRLTVL.

The CDR3 loop is CSGSGRIQETQYF. For the CDR3, the DNA is TGCAGCGGATCTGGACGAATCCAAGAGACCCAGTACTTC. This chain links TRBV29-1 with TRBJ2-5; no definite D call. The V end was cut by 7 bases, the J end by 1 base, with 13 bases between. The CDR3 is 13 amino acids. CDR1 is SQVTM and CDR2 is ANQGSEA in the germline V gene. The whole variable domain, remainder taken from reference TRBV29-1 and TRBJ2-5, is SAVISQKPSRDICQRGTSLTIQCQVDSQVTMMFWYRQQPGQSLTLIATANQGSEATYESGFVIDKFPISRPNLTFSTLTVSNMSPEDSSIYLCSGSGRIQETQYFGPGTRLLVL.

This chain uses TRBV30 with TRBJ1-6; D ambiguous. The CDR3 is made up of 12 amino acids. V lost 1 base, J lost 9 bases, and 7 bases lay in between. Germline loops: CDR1 GTSNPN, CDR2 SVGIG (reference sequence). DNA for the CDR3: TGTGCCTGGAGTGCCCAAGGTTCACCCCTCCACTTT. The encoded protein is CAWSAQGSPLHF. The variable domain in full, completed from reference TRBV30 and TRBJ1-6, reads SQTIHQWPATLVQPVGSPLSLECTVEGTSNPNLYWYRQAAGRGLQLLFYSVGIGQISSEVPQNLSASRPQDRQFILSSKKLLLSDSGFYLCAWSAQGSPLHFGNGTRLTVT.

The rearrangement uses TRBV18 and TRBJ2-1, with TRBD2 identical over 12 bases. The CDR3 extends over 17 amino acids. V gave up 4 bases and J gave up 6 bases; unmatched junction bases: 10. Looked up from germline, CDR1 is KGHSH and CDR2 is LQKENI. The CDR3 spells CASSQYPSGGATNEQFF. The CDR3 nucleotides read TGTGCCAGCTCACAATACCCTAGCGGGGGGGCAACCAATGAGCAGTTCTTC. The whole variable domain, filled in from reference TRBV18 and TRBJ2-1, reads NAGVMQNPRHLVRRRGQEARLRCSPMKGHSHVYWYRQLPEEGLKFMVYLQKENIIDESGMPKERFSAEFPKEGPSILRIQQVVRGDSAAYFCASSQYPSGGATNEQFFGPGTRLTVL.

V and J are TRBV7-6 and TRBJ2-3; D is perhaps TRBD2 (5 bases). V lost 3 bases to trimming and J lost 6 bases, with 7 bases between them. CDR3 length: 12 amino acids. The germline V gene has CDR1 SGHVS and CDR2 FNYEAQ. CDR3 sequence (DNA): TGTGCCAGCAGCTTCGTAGCGGATACGCAGTATTTT. This gives the protein CASSFVADTQYF.

The rearrangement links TRBV4-3 to TRBJ2-5; a possible D gene is TRBD1 (5 bases). The ends were cut back, 0 bases at V and 9 bases at J, with 17 bases in the middle. The CDR3 extends over 15 amino acids. Germline V gene data show CDR1 as LGHNA and CDR2 as YSLEER. The CDR3 region is CASSQDPRTPSAQYF. The DNA of the CDR3 is TGCGCCAGCAGCCAAGATCCAAGGACACCTTCGGCCCAGTACTTC.

The chain couples TRBV11-2 to TRBJ2-7; TRBD2 is a possible D gene (5 bases). V lost 3 bases to trimming and J lost 2 bases, with 11 bases between them. Looked up from germline, CDR1 is SGHAT and CDR2 is FQNNGV. This CDR3 comprises 14 residues. The CDR3 loop reads CASSFGGGAYEQYF. In DNA form, the CDR3 reads TGTGCCAGCAGCTTTGGCGGAGGTGCCTACGAGCAGTACTTC.

The V call is TRBV4-1, the J call TRBJ2-2, with 11 bases aligning to TRBD2. This CDR3 is 19 amino acids long. CDR1 and CDR2 from the germline V gene are MGHRA and YSYEKL. Unmatched junction bases numbered 10, after V lost 4 bases and J lost 0 bases. The CDR3 here is CASSPSAGTSGTNTGELFF. In DNA, the CDR3 is TGCGCCAGCAGCCCTTCTGCCGGGACTAGCGGTACGAACACCGGGGAGCTGTTTTTT.

The V and J genes are TRBV10-3 and TRBJ1-4, with 9 bases fitting TRBD1. The CDR3 loop spans 14 amino acids. Germline values: CDR1 ENHRY, CDR2 SYGVKD. V lost 6 bases, J lost 8 bases, and 7 bases stayed unmatched. The CDR3 DNA is TGTGCCATCAGGAGGGGACAGGGTGACGAAAAACTGTTTTTT. Translating it yields CAIRRGQGDEKLFF.

The V gene is TRBV5-1, the J gene TRBJ1-4; possible D gene TRBD1, 6 bases. Germline loops: CDR1 SGHRS, CDR2 YFSETQ. V gave up 0 bases and J gave up 8 bases, with 14 bases separating them. This CDR3 is built from 15 residues. The CDR3 protein is CASSLAGGLREKLFF. As DNA, the CDR3 is TGCGCCAGCAGCTTGGCCGGGGGGCTGCGAGAAAAACTGTTTTTT.

V and J are TRBV7-8 and TRBJ2-7; D gene uncertain. Per the germline V gene, CDR1 is SGHVS and CDR2 is FQNEAQ. This CDR3 is 15 amino acids long. V was shortened by 5 bases and J by 2 bases, with 16 bases between the two germline ends. Written as DNA, the CDR3 is TGTGCCAGCAGCCTCACTCCTCAACAAACCTACGAGCAGTACTTC. It encodes CASSLTPQQTYEQYF.